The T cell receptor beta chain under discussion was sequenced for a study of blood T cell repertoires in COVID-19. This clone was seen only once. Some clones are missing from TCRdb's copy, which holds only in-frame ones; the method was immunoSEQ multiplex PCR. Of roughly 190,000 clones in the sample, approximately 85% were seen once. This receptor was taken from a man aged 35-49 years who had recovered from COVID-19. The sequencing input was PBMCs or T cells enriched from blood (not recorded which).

The CDR3, as DNA: TGTGCCAGCAGCTTAGTATCGAGAAGGGGTCTGGGCGAGAGCGGGGAGCTGTTTTTT. Encoded protein: CASSLVSRRGLGESGELFF. The chain joins TRBV7-9 to TRBJ2-2; D possibly corresponds to TRBD1 (5 bases). There are 19 residues in the CDR3. CDR1 SEHNR and CDR2 FQNEAQ come from the germline V gene (reference sequence). The V and J ends lost 1 base and 7 bases respectively, with 25 bases between them.